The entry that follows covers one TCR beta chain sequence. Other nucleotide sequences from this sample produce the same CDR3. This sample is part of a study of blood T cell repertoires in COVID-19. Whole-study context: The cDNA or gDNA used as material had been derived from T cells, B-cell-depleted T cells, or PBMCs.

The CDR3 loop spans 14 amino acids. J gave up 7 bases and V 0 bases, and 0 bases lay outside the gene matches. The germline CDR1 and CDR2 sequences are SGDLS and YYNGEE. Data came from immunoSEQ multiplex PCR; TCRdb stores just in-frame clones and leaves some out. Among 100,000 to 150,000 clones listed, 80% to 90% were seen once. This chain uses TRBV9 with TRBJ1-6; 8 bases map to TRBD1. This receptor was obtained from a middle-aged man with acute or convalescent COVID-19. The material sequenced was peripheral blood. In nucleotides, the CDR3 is TGTGCCAGCAGCGTAGGACAGGGGAATTCACCCCTCCACTTT. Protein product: CASSVGQGNSPLHF.